The 24 T cell receptor beta chains below were found in one sample sequenced in a study of read filtering for tumor transcriptome and immune sequencing. Molecular barcoded adaptors covering alpha/delta and beta/gamma chains were used on 400 ng RNA. TCRdb fed the reads into MiXCR, producing one record per CDR3 protein. The table lists about 30,000 distinct CDR3 sequences, under 20% of them singletons, with roughly 16% in the top ten. The sample consisted of a population of CD138-negative cells sorted from bone marrow. These receptors were taken from a donor aged 40 or over with multiple myeloma.

This clonotype showed up many times. The chain links TRBV20-1 to TRBJ2-7; possibly TRBD2 for D (6 bases). This CDR3 spans 13 amino acids. Germline V gene lookup returns CDR1 DFQATT and CDR2 SNEGSKA (reference sequence). V lost 5 bases, J lost 2 bases, and 13 bases lay in between. CDR3 in amino acids: CSAASDYTYEQYF. The CDR3 DNA reads TGCAGTGCTGCTAGCGATTACACCTACGAGCAGTACTTC.

The sample holds many counts of this clonotype. The junction departs from germline at one end; a sequencing error may be responsible. The gene calls are TRBV28 and TRBJ2-7, with 8 bases aligning to TRBD1. The germline V gene has CDR1 MDHEN and CDR2 SYDVKM. This CDR3 region has 12 residues. The DNA of the CDR3 is TGTGCCAGCAAGGATACTAGGGACAGGCCTAACTTC. Translation gives CASKDTRDRPNF.

A word on this clonotype: This clone may be a read error of a much larger clone one base away. The chain recombines TRBV12-3 or TRBV12-4 with TRBJ2-3, with a possible D match to TRBD2 (5 bases). The CDR3 sequence is 14 residues long. The CDR3 reads CASSRRRREGTQCF. CDR3 DNA sequence: TGTGCCAGCAGTCGCCGCCGCCGGGAAGGTACGCAGTGTTTT.

This chain links TRBV20-1 with TRBJ2-7; 12 bases align to TRBD2. The ends lost 5 bases at V and 3 bases at J; junction bases unmatched: 8. The germline gives CDR1 DFQATT, CDR2 SNEGSKA (reference sequence). The length of the CDR3 is 15 residues. The CDR3 DNA reads TGCAGTGCTCCGACTAGCGGGAGTGGTGGCTACGAGCAGTACTTC. Residues: CSAPTSGSGGYEQYF.

This clonotype was seen at least ten times. The chain recombines TRBV5-1 with TRBJ2-3, with D unclear. This CDR3 spans 12 amino acids. The V gene's germline CDR1 is SGHRS and CDR2 YFSETQ. The V and J ends lost 5 bases and 0 bases respectively, with 4 bases between them. The CDR3 is CASRPSTDTQYF. In DNA, the CDR3 is TGCGCCAGCAGGCCTAGCACAGATACGCAGTATTTT.

The chain recombines TRBV7-6 with TRBJ2-2, with 13 bases aligning to TRBD2. V lost 5 bases and J lost 4; bases outside the gene matches: 7. Per germline, CDR1 SGHVS and CDR2 FNYEAQ. CDR3 size: 17 residues. The CDR3 sequence is CASSEGLAGPFTGELFF. The CDR3 coding sequence is TGTGCCAGCAGCGAGGGACTAGCGGGACCTTTCACCGGGGAGCTGTTTTTT.

This clonotype was counted only a few times. V gene TRBV6-5 combines with J gene TRBJ2-1, with D unresolved. V shed 0 bases and J shed 7 bases, with 7 bases lying between them. Germline V lookup: CDR1 MNHEY, CDR2 SVGAGI. The CDR3 runs 13 residues. CDR3 DNA: TGTGCCAGCAGTTACTCGTTGGGGAATGAGCAGTTCTTC. Its translation: CASSYSLGNEQFF.

J is TRBJ1-1 and V is TRBV7-8, with unresolved D. Trimming removed 5 bases from V and 1 base from J, with 11 bases in between. CDR1 is SGHVS, CDR2 FQNEAQ, per germline. This CDR3 spans 14 amino acids. The CDR3 spells CASSPSQANTEAFF. CDR3 DNA sequence: TGTGCCAGCAGCCCAAGCCAGGCGAACACTGAAGCTTTCTTT.

This clonotype has ten or more counts. The chain uses TRBV28 and TRBJ2-5; D is possibly TRBD2 (5 bases). V dropped 6 bases and J dropped 3 bases, with 11 bases sitting between them. Germline V gene lookup returns CDR1 MDHEN and CDR2 SYDVKM. There are 13 residues in the CDR3. The CDR3 loop is CASSGRGKETQYF. In nucleotides, the CDR3 is TGTGCCAGCAGCGGTCGGGGTAAAGAGACCCAGTACTTC.

Only a few counts were recorded for this clonotype. This chain uses TRBV28 with TRBJ2-7, with no clear D. The CDR3 runs 13 residues. Germline CDR1 is MDHEN and CDR2 is SYDVKM. Trimming took 6 bases from V and 3 from J, leaving 12 bases between them. The CDR3 sequence: CASSGPGYYEQYF. CDR3 nucleotides: TGTGCCAGCAGCGGCCCAGGATACTACGAGCAGTACTTC. Looking up the rest from reference TRBV28 and TRBJ2-7 gives the full variable domain: DVKVTQSSRYLVKRTGEKVFLECVQDMDHENMFWYRQDPGLGLRLIYFSYDVKMKEKGDIPEGYSVSREKKERFSLILESASTNQTSMYLCASSGPGYYEQYFGPGTRLTVT.

This clonotype was found many times. The chain has TRBV2 and TRBJ1-1, with no clear D. Trimming took off 2 bases at V and 1 base at J, with 5 bases between the two ends. The CDR3 runs to 13 residues. The germline gives CDR1 SNHLY, CDR2 FYNNEI. The CDR3 bases are TGTGCCAGCAGTGAACTGAGGAACACTGAAGCTTTCTTT. This translates into CASSELRNTEAFF.

Note on this clonotype: A single base separates this from a much larger clone, so it may be a read error. V is TRBV7-3 and J is TRBJ2-3, with 8 bases matching TRBD2. The germline gives CDR1 SGHTA, CDR2 FQGTGA. Trimming at V came to 8 bases and at J to 6 bases, leaving 4 bases not matched to a gene. The CDR3 totals 12 residues. The CDR3 region has the DNA TGTGCCAGCGGGAAGCGGGGGGATACGCAGTATTTT. Translated, it gives CASGKRGDTQYF.

This clonotype was picked up many times. This chain links TRBV29-1 with TRBJ2-3; TRBD1 matches 7 bases. The CDR3 contains 15 residues. V lost 8 bases to trimming and J lost 2 bases; unmatched junction nucleotides: 13. Looked up from germline, CDR1 is SQVTM and CDR2 is ANQGSEA. CDR3 sequence (DNA): TGCAGCACTGGTACCCGACAGGGTTACACAGATACGCAGTATTTT. As protein: CSTGTRQGYTDTQYF.

Concerning this clonotype: A single base separates this from a much larger clone, so it may be a read error. The chain joins TRBV2 to TRBJ1-1, with a weak D call TRBD1 (5 bases). The CDR3 is 13 amino acids. Germline CDR1 is SNHLY and CDR2 is FYNNEI. V dropped 8 bases and J dropped 3 bases, with 13 bases sitting between them. The CDR3 DNA follows: TGTGCCAGCGGAATACAGGTCTACACTGAAGCTTTCTTT. This gives the protein CASGIQVYTEAFF.

This clonotype came up many times. The genes are TRBV5-1 and TRBJ1-2; no reliable D call. Per the germline V gene, CDR1 is SGHRS and CDR2 is YFSETQ. CDR3 length: 13 residues. Trimming left V 0 bases short and J 4 bases short, with 7 bases between. The CDR3 loop reads CASSLGTAYGYTF. The CDR3, as DNA: TGCGCCAGCAGCTTGGGGACGGCCTATGGCTACACCTTC.

Comment on this clonotype: At one end the junction does not follow the germline gene, possibly because of a read error. The chain links TRBV20-1 to TRBJ2-1; 13 positions agree with TRBD2. Germline CDR1 is DFQATT and CDR2 is SNEGSKA (reference sequence). This CDR3 region has 17 residues. The CDR3 DNA sequence: TGCAGTGCTAGAGATGGACTAGCGGGGGTATCCTACAATGAGCAGCTCTTC. The encoded protein is CSARDGLAGVSYNEQLF.

The rearrangement joins TRBV10-3 to TRBJ2-1; 10 bases match TRBD1. The CDR3 runs 15 residues. J lost 2 bases, V lost 7 bases, and 5 bases had no gene match. CDR1 and CDR2 (germline): ENHRY, SYGVKD. CDR3 in DNA: TGTGCCATCAAGGGGACAGGGGCCACCTACAATGAGCAGTTCTTC. As protein: CAIKGTGATYNEQFF.

This clonotype has at least ten counts. The chain recombines TRBV4-1 with TRBJ2-5; no reliable D call. Per germline, CDR1 MGHRA and CDR2 YSYEKL. The germline V and J ends were trimmed by 0 bases and 5 bases, with 10 bases remaining between them. This CDR3 comprises 14 residues. Here the CDR3 reads CASSQDRTQETQYF. For the CDR3, the DNA is TGCGCCAGCAGCCAAGACCGTACCCAGGAGACCCAGTACTTC.

The chain recombines TRBV7-6 with TRBJ2-3; D may be TRBD1 (6 bases). This CDR3 is 16 amino acids long. CDR1 is SGHVS and CDR2 is FNYEAQ in the germline V gene. V was pared by 2 bases and J by 4 bases, with 16 bases between. This CDR3 reads CASSLNQGSWADTQYF. In DNA, the CDR3 is TGTGCCAGCAGCTTAAATCAGGGGAGCTGGGCAGATACGCAGTATTTT.

The CDR3, as DNA: TGTGCCAGCATGTCCCACTTAAAGTCCAGGGAGCTGTTTTTT. The encoded protein is CASMSHLKSRELFF. The V gene is TRBV6-1, the J gene TRBJ2-2, with D uncertain. Germline lookup yields CDR1 MNHNS and CDR2 SASEGT. This CDR3 has 14 residues. V lost 7 bases and J lost 9, with 18 bases in between.

This clonotype showed up many times. This chain links TRBV12-3 or TRBV12-4 with TRBJ2-3, with D possibly TRBD2 on 6 matching bases. CDR3 length: 14 amino acids. V lost 1 base, J lost 3 bases, and 8 bases lay in between. The CDR3 DNA reads as TGTGCCAGCAGTTTAGGGCTAGCGACAGATACGCAGTATTTT. Encoded protein: CASSLGLATDTQYF.

By proportion, this clonotype is medium-sized (0.01 to 0.1%). The chain is built from TRBV18 and TRBJ1-4, with D unclear. CDR1 and CDR2 (germline): KGHSH, LQKENI. Trimming removed 2 bases at V and 12 bases at J, with 22 bases between. This CDR3 contains 16 residues. In DNA form, the CDR3 reads TGTGCCAGCTCACCAGGGAGTACGGGCCTTCGGGGTGAACTGTTTTTT. It is translated as CASSPGSTGLRGELFF.

This sequence joins TRBV11-3 and TRBJ2-1, with TRBD2 matching 10 bases. This CDR3 has 15 residues. Germline trimming cut 2 bases from V and 4 bases from J; bases unmatched to any gene: 2. The germline V gene has CDR1 SGHNT and CDR2 YENEEA. The CDR3 protein is CASSLSGGAYNEQFF. In DNA, the CDR3 is TGTGCCAGCAGCTTAAGCGGGGGGGCTTACAATGAGCAGTTCTTC.

As regards this clonotype: A read error is possible here, since a much larger clone lies one base away. The chain is built from TRBV4-1 and TRBJ1-1; 8 nucleotides agree with TRBD1. This CDR3 spans 19 amino acids. CDR1 and CDR2 from the germline V gene are MGHRA and YSYEKL. The CDR3 nucleotides are TGCGCCAGCAGCCAAGGAAGTGGGACAGGACACTTCGAGAACACTGAAGCTTCCTTT. Residues: CASSQGSGTGHFENTEASF.